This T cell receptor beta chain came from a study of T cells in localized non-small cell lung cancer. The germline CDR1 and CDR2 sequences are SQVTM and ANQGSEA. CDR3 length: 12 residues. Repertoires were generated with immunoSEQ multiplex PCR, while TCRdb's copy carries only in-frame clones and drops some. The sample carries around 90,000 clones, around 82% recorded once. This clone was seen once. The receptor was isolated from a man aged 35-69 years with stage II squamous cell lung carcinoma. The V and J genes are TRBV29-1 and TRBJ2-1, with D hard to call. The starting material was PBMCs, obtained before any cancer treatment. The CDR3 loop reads CSALSSYNEQFF. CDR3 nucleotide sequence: TGCAGTGCCCTCTCCTCCTACAATGAGCAGTTCTTC.